This is a list of T cell receptor beta chains from one sample in a study of blood T cells in healthy people across ages. Using its own MiXCR run on the 5' RACE reads, TCRdb lists one record per CDR3 protein. The sample lists 540,000 or so distinct CDR3 sequences, 45% to 55% occurring once. Specimen: blood. These receptors were collected from a man older than 75 in good health. Both conserved end residues are trimmed from each CDR3. Clone size is shown for a subset of rows, as once, few, many or a class of expanded clone.

j_call	clone_size	v_call	cdr3_aa
TRBJ1-2	-	TRBV4-3	ASSQEPGGVYGYT
TRBJ1-2	-	TRBV20-1	SAGPGTNYGYT
TRBJ2-4	-	TRBV12-3/TRBV12-4	ASNLGTEGNEQY
TRBJ1-2	few	TRBV6-2/TRBV6-3	ASGSRERYYGYT
TRBJ2-5	many	TRBV6-6	ASSYSVLMETQY
TRBJ1-2	-	TRBV10-3	AIGGNTTNYGYT
-	few	TRBV5-1	ASSLAQGKSEQY
TRBJ2-6	-	TRBV7-9	ASSGRVAGANVLT
TRBJ1-6	-	TRBV20-1	SARERPGANSPLH
TRBJ2-3	once	TRBV2	ASKGLAGVADTQY
TRBJ2-4	few	TRBV4-3	ASSQEDRGRGGIQY
TRBJ1-5	-	TRBV27	ASSNKNQPQH
TRBJ2-7	few	TRBV7-6	ASSLAAGWNEQY
TRBJ2-7	few	TRBV2	ASRLASGYSYEQY
TRBJ1-2	-	TRBV4-2	ASSLRQGANYGYT
TRBJ2-7	-	TRBV11-3	ASSVAISYEQY
TRBJ1-2	-	TRBV11-2	ASSLGRRGADYGYT
TRBJ2-2	-	TRBV27	ASSRSGTGNTGELF
TRBJ2-7	few	TRBV7-2	ASSLADRGPYEQY
TRBJ2-1	-	TRBV9	ASSLLPSGSYSEQF
TRBJ1-2	-	TRBV30	AWSQQEPVYGYT
TRBJ1-2	-	TRBV10-3	AIRDRTGMYGYT
TRBJ1-2	few	TRBV10-3	AISEYRESDYGYT
TRBJ1-5	-	TRBV20-1	SARAMDRAASNQPQH
TRBJ1-1	many	TRBV6-5	ASRTRWQRYTEAF
TRBJ1-6	-	TRBV7-8	ASKNYNSPLH
TRBJ2-4	few	TRBV5-1	ASSAAGLNIQY
TRBJ2-2	-	TRBV20-1	SARISGGANTGELF
TRBJ2-7	few	TRBV7-2	ASSSAGVLYEQY
TRBJ2-5	-	TRBV10-3	AIREDRGQETQY
TRBJ1-4	-	TRBV29-1	SVEGSQRGEKLF
TRBJ2-1	many	TRBV9	ASSRDATEQF
TRBJ2-5	few	TRBV11-2	ASSLMASQETQY
TRBJ2-1	-	TRBV24-1	ATSGLAGAYNEQF
TRBJ2-1	-	TRBV11-1	ASSLNPTSFNEQF
TRBJ2-1	-	TRBV27	ASSLYPGGDNEQF
TRBJ2-3	few	TRBV9	ASSAWTSGGSDTQY
TRBJ2-7	-	TRBV5-6	ASSFQQGHYEQY
TRBJ2-1	-	TRBV29-1	SVGASGGLTYNEQF
TRBJ2-7	few	TRBV7-2	ASSLASAYEQY
TRBJ2-3	-	TRBV10-3	AINQVGGAVSTDTQY
TRBJ2-1	-	TRBV29-1	SVRGQRSYNEQF
TRBJ1-1	few	TRBV29-1	SVRQGRNAEAF
TRBJ1-5	few	TRBV11-2	ASSLRAGGRNQPQH
TRBJ1-1	-	TRBV20-1	SAGPTGPSVAF
TRBJ2-3	many	TRBV6-5	ASSYRTSGSFTDTQY
TRBJ2-3	few	TRBV5-1	ASSLFVADTTDTQY
TRBJ2-7	-	TRBV6-1	ASSEPGSRYEQY
TRBJ2-3	few	TRBV5-4	ASSLSGSDTQY
-	-	TRBV27	ASSWTGGREQY
TRBJ2-7	-	TRBV4-1	ASSQGLGQSSYEQY
TRBJ2-5	-	TRBV5-1	ASSFEQRRGETQY
TRBJ1-2	-	TRBV10-3	AHRQGNYGYT